This T cell receptor (beta chain) was profiled in a study of Ad26.COV2.S vaccination and SARS-CoV-2 variants (TCRdb year 2021). About the full investigation: Vaccine-arm donors came from COV1001, a multicentre, randomized, double-blind, placebo-controlled phase I-IIa trial of Ad26.COV2.S in healthy adults. Ad26.COV2.S was administered intramuscularly at a dose of 5x10^10 or 1x10^11 viral particles, either as one shot or as two shots given 56 days apart. Trial participants were randomized into five groups of five, in which low-dose or high-dose Ad26.COV2.S was given once or twice, or placebo was given on both occasions. TCRbeta repertoire sequencing served as the tool for gauging how specific and how broad the SARS-CoV-2-reactive T cell receptors were following Ad26.COV2.S vaccination. Investigators did not know the trial group allocation while performing experiments and assessing outcomes. A total of some 30 samples were included in the TCR-sequenced set, comprising 19 Ad26.COV2.S vaccine recipients, 5 placebo recipients and 8 SARS-CoV-2 convalescent individuals. Beyond this particular receptor, the publication reports: According to the authors, total T cell responses may have been underestimated by the TCR breadth and depth analyses. Comparing responses between vaccine doses or regimens was not something the study was powered to do. Comparable non-spike TCR breadth was observed between vaccine and placebo recipients, consistent with only spike being contained in the vaccine. After vaccination, spike-specific CD8+ and CD4+ T cell responses were reported to show substantial breadth. Ad26.COV2.S recipients had higher spike-specific TCR breadth than placebo recipients (P = 0.0014).

The sample's treatment or condition label, decoded: 15 to 20 received Ad26.COV2.S at low or high dose, single or two shots; five or six received placebo; per-sample allocation not given. Repertoires of vaccine and placebo recipients were sequenced from samples collected on day 63 after the first injection. Between 29 July and 7 August 2020, Cohort 1b enrolled 25 adults aged 18-55 years at one site in Boston, USA. Ad26.COV2.S was a replication-incompetent adenovirus type 26 vector that expressed a prefusion-stabilized SARS-CoV-2 spike protein derived from the original Wuhan strain. The immunoSEQ Assay was the method used to sequence TCRbeta CDR3 regions. After extraction, genomic DNA underwent amplification by bias-controlled multiplex PCR, followed by high-throughput sequencing. The study's processing was this. To quantify the absolute abundance of every unique TCRbeta CDR3 region, sequences were collapsed and filtered. Usable DNA was measured by amplifying reference genes present in all nucleated cells, and TCRbeta template counts were normalized to that usable DNA to estimate T cell fraction. Repertoire TCRs were annotated as SARS-CoV-2-specific when V gene, CDR3 amino acid sequence and J gene were exactly matched to a known reactive TCR set. The reference SARS-CoV-2 TCR set was obtained from MIRA and was filtered for enrichment in COVID-19-positive ImmuneCODE repertoires, whereby public or cross-reactive TCRs were removed. Using the MIRA antigens, annotated TCRs were further analysed by specific ORF or by position within an ORF. Breadth was defined as the number of annotated unique rearrangements divided by the total number of unique productive rearrangements, and depth was defined as the summed frequency of the annotated unique rearrangements. Two-sided Wilcoxon rank-sum tests were applied when comparing TCR breadth between groups. TCRdb obtained this table from immuneACCESS and retained in-frame rearrangements with V and J assigned. These tables miss some clones; where compared with another copy, unresolved V genes account for less than half of the shortfall, and the remainder is unexplained. V and J calls and clone size come straight from that table; D and trimming were deduced from the DNA. This sample has a few hundred thousand clones in its table, and roughly 90% of those were observed once. Clones ranked in the top ten supply approximately 4% of the sample.

V and J are truncated by 3 bases and 4 bases respectively, leaving an intervening sequence of 7 bases. The CDR3 measures 14 amino acids from cysteine to phenylalanine. Just the 42-base CDR3 DNA is kept, in frame starting at base 1. According to the germline V gene, CDR1 reads LGHNA and CDR2 reads YSLEER. In regard to this clone: The clone's antigen remains unknown. Base quality data are lacking; no much larger clone is found one base away.

Sequencing used peripheral blood, obtained in a trial of Ad26.COV2.S vaccine versus placebo. The sequence joins TRBV4-3 to TRBJ1-6, with the D gene not clear enough to name. This clonotype was obtained from a person aged 18-65 years who received the Ad26.COV2.S COVID-19 vaccine or a placebo. The sequence in DNA is TGCGCCAGCAGCCACCCGGGATATAATTCACCCCTCCACTTT. It is translated as CASSHPGYNSPLHF.